Listed here are 6 T cell receptor beta chains from one sample, sequenced in a study of shared clonotypes between healthy human individuals. Data came from immunoSEQ multiplex PCR; TCRdb stores just in-frame clones and leaves some out. Here the sample spans more than 2,000,000 clones, 85% to 95% being singletons. The sample taken for sequencing was naive CD4+ T cells from PBMCs. Subset in this sample: CD45RA+ positively selected. Every receptor here comes from a man between 18 and 35 years old in good health. Some clones in this sample may be carry-over from other donors' samples.

V and J are TRBV19 and TRBJ2-1, with D possibly being TRBD2 (5 bases). Per germline, CDR1 LNHDA and CDR2 SQIVND (reference sequence). V dropped 8 bases and J dropped 0 bases, with 11 bases sitting between them. The CDR3 runs to 14 residues. The CDR3 DNA is TGTGCCAGTGGACTGGCGAACTCCTACAATGAGCAGTTCTTC. Its protein is CASGLANSYNEQFF.

CDR3 nucleotide sequence: TGTGCCAGCAACCTCTGGACAGACCAAGAGACCCAGTACTTC. Protein product: CASNLWTDQETQYF. The gene calls are TRBV6-1 and TRBJ2-5, with TRBD1 as a possible D gene (6 bases). Germline V gene sequence: CDR1 MNHNS, CDR2 SASEGT. Trimming cost V 7 bases and J 0 bases, with 12 bases left between them. This CDR3 region has 14 residues.

As concerns this clone: The sample carries other DNA sequences with the same CDR3. This chain uses TRBV7-9 with TRBJ2-4, with no clear D. Trimming took off 1 base at V and 1 base at J, with 2 bases between the two ends. Per the germline V gene, CDR1 is SEHNR and CDR2 is FQNEAQ (reference sequence). This CDR3 spans 13 amino acids. CDR3 loop: CASSLVAKNIQYF. The CDR3 bases are TGTGCCAGCAGCTTAGTGGCCAAAAACATTCAGTACTTC.

This chain uses TRBV11-2 with TRBJ2-7, with a possible D match to TRBD2 (5 bases). Germline CDR1 is SGHAT and CDR2 is FQNNGV. V was pared by 5 bases and J by 1 base, with 15 bases between. CDR3 length equals 15 residues. CDR3: CASSPFSVGSYEQYF. As DNA, the CDR3 is TGTGCCAGCAGCCCCTTTAGCGTTGGGTCCTACGAGCAGTACTTC.

The gene calls are TRBV2 and TRBJ2-3; 8 bases are shared with TRBD2. Unmatched junction bases numbered 11, after V lost 10 bases and J lost 2 bases. This CDR3 has 15 amino acids. Germline CDR1 and CDR2: SNHLY and FYNNEI. CDR3 nucleotides: TGTGCCACGCGCGGGGGGAGCATCCCCACAGATACGCAGTATTTT. Its translation: CATRGGSIPTDTQYF.

This chain links TRBV5-1 with TRBJ1-1; D ambiguous. The CDR3 extends over 14 amino acids. Germline-derived CDR1 and CDR2 are SGHRS and YFSETQ. V was trimmed by 6 bases and J by 4 bases, leaving 16 bases between them. The chain's CDR3 is CASNLGREGTEAFF. The DNA of the CDR3 is TGCGCCAGCAACCTGGGGAGGGAGGGCACTGAAGCTTTCTTT.